What follows describes a single TCR beta chain. This entry comes from a study of T-cell reconstitution after alpha-beta-depleted transplantation in children. During its preparation, the TCRbeta library received unique molecular identifiers. TCRdb re-derived calls from the PCR reads in MiXCR, one entry per CDR3 protein. The table has 45,000 or so distinct CDR3 sequences, 40% to 60% seen once. This CDR3 contains 14 residues. Trimming left V 6 bases short and J 3 bases short, with 15 bases between. Germline-derived CDR1 and CDR2 are KGHSH and LQKENI. The chain combines TRBV18 with TRBJ2-7, with D possibly TRBD2 on 5 matching bases. This clonotype was sampled from a boy under two years old with SCID, due to receive a stem cell transplant. Sequenced material: peripheral blood, taken before TCRalphabeta/CD19-depleted stem cell transplant. CDR3 loop: CASSSRTGIYEQYF. The CDR3 DNA reads as TGTGCCAGCTCCTCCAGGACGGGGATCTACGAGCAGTACTTC.